These T cell receptor beta chains were read from a single sample in a study of T cell responses to AZD1222 COVID-19 vaccine. The repertoire was sequenced with immunoSEQ multiplex PCR; TCRdb's copy has only in-frame clones and lacks some. In the table there are 250,000 to 300,000 clones, 90% to 95% of which are singletons. The sample was peripheral blood, taken 28 days after the second AZD1222 dose. The receptors shown here come from an adult who received the AZD1222 COVID-19 vaccine. The CDR3 runs from the conserved cysteine through the conserved F or W. Each record gives: D gene, J gene, V gene, clone size, CDR3 protein, CDR3 DNA. D genes are given only for firm matches. Size values are once, few and many counts, or a class for expanded clones, and some rows have none.

D gene: NA
J gene: TRBJ1-6
V gene: TRBV7-2
clone size: NA
CDR3 protein: CASSFDPNNSPLHF
CDR3 DNA: TGTGCCAGCAGCTTCGACCCAAATAATTCACCCCTCCACTTT

D gene: NA
J gene: TRBJ1-2
V gene: TRBV7-2
clone size: NA
CDR3 protein: CASSLALVDYRNGYTF
CDR3 DNA: TGTGCCAGCAGCTTAGCGCTTGTAGACTACAGGAATGGCTACACCTTC

D gene: TRBD1
J gene: TRBJ2-2
V gene: TRBV5-5
clone size: NA
CDR3 protein: CASSSLQGARTGELFF
CDR3 DNA: TGTGCCAGCAGCTCCCTACAGGGGGCGCGTACCGGGGAGCTGTTTTTT

D gene: TRBD2
J gene: TRBJ2-7
V gene: TRBV30
clone size: NA
CDR3 protein: CAWSEGLAGDEQYF
CDR3 DNA: TGTGCCTGGAGTGAAGGGCTAGCGGGAGACGAGCAGTACTTC

D gene: NA
J gene: TRBJ1-1
V gene: TRBV20-1
clone size: NA
CDR3 protein: CSASRTDEAFF
CDR3 DNA: TGCAGTGCTAGTAGGACGGATGAAGCTTTCTTT

D gene: TRBD2
J gene: TRBJ2-7
V gene: TRBV4-1
clone size: NA
CDR3 protein: CASSPLWRGGEQYF
CDR3 DNA: TGCGCCAGCAGCCCGCTTTGGCGGGGGGGTGAACAGTACTTC

D gene: TRBD2
J gene: TRBJ2-2
V gene: TRBV2
clone size: NA
CDR3 protein: CASRIAGETGELFF
CDR3 DNA: TGTGCCAGCAGAATAGCGGGGGAAACCGGGGAGCTGTTTTTT

D gene: TRBD1
J gene: TRBJ2-6
V gene: TRBV18
clone size: NA
CDR3 protein: CASSLRTGIFSGANVLTF
CDR3 DNA: TGTGCCAGCTCACTGAGGACAGGAATTTTCTCTGGGGCCAACGTCCTGACTTTC

D gene: NA
J gene: TRBJ2-2
V gene: TRBV5-1
clone size: NA
CDR3 protein: CASSLSVADTGELFF
CDR3 DNA: TGCGCCAGCAGCTTGTCGGTAGCGGACACCGGGGAGCTGTTTTTT

D gene: NA
J gene: TRBJ1-1
V gene: TRBV28
clone size: NA
CDR3 protein: CASRTTNTEAFF
CDR3 DNA: TGTGCCAGCAGGACAACGAACACTGAAGCTTTCTTT

D gene: NA
J gene: TRBJ1-4
V gene: TRBV2
clone size: NA
CDR3 protein: CASSTTNEKLFF
CDR3 DNA: TGTGCCAGCAGTACAACTAATGAAAAACTGTTTTTT

D gene: TRBD1
J gene: TRBJ2-2
V gene: TRBV4-1
clone size: NA
CDR3 protein: CASSLPGQGPGELFF
CDR3 DNA: TGCGCCAGCAGCTTACCGGGACAGGGACCCGGGGAGCTGTTTTTT

D gene: TRBD1
J gene: TRBJ2-7
V gene: TRBV5-1
clone size: NA
CDR3 protein: CASSVGTAESYEQYF
CDR3 DNA: TGCGCCAGCAGCGTAGGGACAGCCGAATCCTACGAGCAGTACTTC

D gene: TRBD1
J gene: TRBJ1-1
V gene: TRBV19
clone size: NA
CDR3 protein: CASSLGQRNTEAFF
CDR3 DNA: TGTGCCAGTAGCTTGGGACAGAGAAACACTGAAGCTTTCTTT

D gene: NA
J gene: TRBJ2-7
V gene: TRBV5-1
clone size: NA
CDR3 protein: CASSRDGPPKDEQYF
CDR3 DNA: TGCGCCAGCAGCCGGGACGGACCACCTAAGGACGAGCAGTACTTC

D gene: TRBD2
J gene: TRBJ2-7
V gene: TRBV5-4
clone size: NA
CDR3 protein: CASSLAGSGGHEQYF
CDR3 DNA: TGTGCCAGCAGCTTGGCCGGTAGCGGGGGCCACGAGCAGTACTTC

D gene: NA
J gene: TRBJ1-6
V gene: TRBV2
clone size: NA
CDR3 protein: CASRGVEGVSNSPLHF
CDR3 DNA: TGTGCCAGCAGGGGAGTGGAGGGCGTAAGTAATTCACCCCTCCACTTT

D gene: NA
J gene: TRBJ2-1
V gene: TRBV2
clone size: NA
CDR3 protein: CASSGLVGGNEQFF
CDR3 DNA: TGTGCCAGCAGTGGCCTAGTGGGGGGCAATGAGCAGTTCTTC

D gene: NA
J gene: TRBJ1-1
V gene: TRBV19
clone size: NA
CDR3 protein: CASTPDGGTEAFF
CDR3 DNA: TGTGCCAGTACCCCTGACGGGGGCACTGAAGCTTTCTTT

D gene: NA
J gene: TRBJ1-4
V gene: TRBV7-2
clone size: NA
CDR3 protein: CASRIRGEKLFF
CDR3 DNA: TGTGCCAGCCGCATTAGGGGAGAAAAACTGTTTTTT

D gene: TRBD1
J gene: TRBJ2-7
V gene: TRBV27
clone size: NA
CDR3 protein: CASSLDDRVREQYF
CDR3 DNA: TGTGCCAGCAGTTTGGACGACAGGGTCCGCGAGCAGTACTTC

D gene: NA
J gene: TRBJ2-3
V gene: TRBV7-8
clone size: NA
CDR3 protein: CASSLGGTVGTDTQYF
CDR3 DNA: TGTGCCAGCAGCTTAGGGGGAACCGTCGGGACAGATACGCAGTATTTT

D gene: NA
J gene: TRBJ1-1
V gene: TRBV6-6
clone size: NA
CDR3 protein: CASIRSWGVSNTEAFF
CDR3 DNA: TGTGCCAGCATTCGATCTTGGGGGGTCTCGAACACTGAAGCTTTCTTT

D gene: TRBD2
J gene: TRBJ2-1
V gene: TRBV27
clone size: NA
CDR3 protein: CASSFGGSGSKYNEQFF
CDR3 DNA: TGTGCCAGCAGTTTCGGTGGCAGCGGGAGTAAATACAATGAGCAGTTCTTC

D gene: NA
J gene: TRBJ2-7
V gene: TRBV2
clone size: NA
CDR3 protein: CASSQGSRGYEQYF
CDR3 DNA: TGTGCCAGCAGCCAAGGGTCTAGGGGGTACGAGCAGTACTTC

D gene: NA
J gene: TRBJ2-7
V gene: TRBV15
clone size: NA
CDR3 protein: CATSRGPGRYEQYF
CDR3 DNA: TGTGCCACCAGCAGAGGTCCGGGGAGATACGAGCAGTACTTC

D gene: NA
J gene: TRBJ2-7
V gene: TRBV4-2
clone size: NA
CDR3 protein: CASSRDTSYEQYF
CDR3 DNA: TGTGCCAGCAGCCGGGACACCTCCTACGAGCAGTACTTC

D gene: TRBD1
J gene: TRBJ1-2
V gene: TRBV12-3/TRBV12-4
clone size: NA
CDR3 protein: CASSLGDRAGYTF
CDR3 DNA: TGTGCCAGCAGCCTAGGGGACAGGGCTGGCTACACCTTC

D gene: NA
J gene: TRBJ2-5
V gene: TRBV6-2/TRBV6-3
clone size: NA
CDR3 protein: CASSGRGGETQYF
CDR3 DNA: TGTGCCAGCAGCGGTAGGGGGGGAGAGACCCAGTACTTC

D gene: NA
J gene: TRBJ2-7
V gene: TRBV6-6
clone size: NA
CDR3 protein: CASSYRQSLSYEQYF
CDR3 DNA: TGTGCCAGCAGTTACCGGCAGAGCCTCTCCTACGAGCAGTACTTC

D gene: NA
J gene: TRBJ1-1
V gene: TRBV7-9
clone size: once
CDR3 protein: CASSAPWGGRTTEAFF
CDR3 DNA: TGTGCCAGCAGCGCCCCGTGGGGGGGGCGGACCACTGAAGCTTTCTTT

D gene: NA
J gene: TRBJ2-1
V gene: TRBV29-1
clone size: NA
CDR3 protein: CSVGQGESYNEQFF
CDR3 DNA: TGCAGCGTTGGGCAAGGGGAGTCCTACAATGAGCAGTTCTTC